This is a list of T cell receptor beta chains from one sample in a study of blood T cells in healthy people across ages. TCRdb recomputed calls from the 5' RACE reads with MiXCR, one row per CDR3 protein. The sample yields some 800,000 distinct CDR3 sequences, 20% to 30% seen once. The data were also submitted as part of a second study, on T cells of mothers and their children.

Input material: blood. The receptors shown here come from a boy aged 5-17 years in good health. Both conserved end residues are part of each CDR3. Fields, in order: V gene, J gene, clone size, D gene, CDR3 DNA, CDR3 protein. A D gene is named only where the DNA matches it firmly. Clone size is shown for a subset of rows, as once, few, many or a class of expanded clone.

V gene: TRBV5-1; J gene: TRBJ1-3; clone size: .; D gene: .; CDR3 DNA: TGCGCCAGCAGCTTGTCCGACTCTGGAAACACCATATATTTT; CDR3 protein: CASSLSDSGNTIYF
V gene: TRBV28; J gene: TRBJ2-7; clone size: few; D gene: TRBD1; CDR3 DNA: TGTGCCAGCAGTCCGTCCGGGACAGGGACCCCCTACGAGCAGTACTTC; CDR3 protein: CASSPSGTGTPYEQYF
V gene: TRBV5-1; J gene: TRBJ2-3; clone size: many; D gene: .; CDR3 DNA: TGTGCCAGCAGCTTTTCCACAGATACGCAGTATTTT; CDR3 protein: CASSFSTDTQYF
V gene: TRBV6-1; J gene: TRBJ2-5; clone size: few; D gene: TRBD2; CDR3 DNA: TGTGCCAGCAGTCTAATCCTGCCCGGGGGGGGAGTTGAGACCCAGTACTTC; CDR3 protein: CASSLILPGGGVETQYF
V gene: TRBV29-1; J gene: TRBJ1-2; clone size: few; D gene: TRBD1; CDR3 DNA: TGCAGCGTTGGGGACAGGGTCAATTCGGTCGATGGCTACACCTTC; CDR3 protein: CSVGDRVNSVDGYTF
V gene: TRBV10-3; J gene: TRBJ2-3; clone size: .; D gene: .; CDR3 DNA: TGTGCCATCAGTGAGTCCTGGCTAGGAAGCTCAGATACGCAGTATTTT; CDR3 protein: CAISESWLGSSDTQYF
V gene: TRBV7-2; J gene: TRBJ2-1; clone size: .; D gene: TRBD2; CDR3 DNA: TGTGCCAGCAGCCCCTGGGCGCGGGAGGATGAGCAGTTCTTC; CDR3 protein: CASSPWAREDEQFF
V gene: TRBV28; J gene: TRBJ2-7; clone size: .; D gene: .; CDR3 DNA: TGTGCCAGCATGGGTGTCGGGACTCTTGGCTACGAGCAGTACTTC; CDR3 protein: CASMGVGTLGYEQYF
V gene: TRBV28; J gene: TRBJ2-7; clone size: .; D gene: .; CDR3 DNA: TGTGCCAGCAGTTTGGTGTCGGAGGGGGCCTACGAGCAGTACTTC; CDR3 protein: CASSLVSEGAYEQYF
V gene: TRBV28; J gene: TRBJ2-7; clone size: few; D gene: .; CDR3 DNA: TGTGCCAGCAGGCTACCTCCCGGGGGGCGGGGGAACTACGAGCAGTACTTC; CDR3 protein: CASRLPPGGRGNYEQYF
V gene: TRBV28; J gene: TRBJ1-2; clone size: .; D gene: TRBD1; CDR3 DNA: TGTGCCAGCAGAAGACAGGGGCTAGTGGACACCTTC; CDR3 protein: CASRRQGLVDTF
V gene: TRBV15; J gene: TRBJ2-3; clone size: .; D gene: TRBD2; CDR3 DNA: TGTGCCACCAGCAGAGATATAGCGGGAGGCCCAGATACGCAGTATTTT; CDR3 protein: CATSRDIAGGPDTQYF
V gene: TRBV27; J gene: TRBJ2-2; clone size: few; D gene: TRBD1; CDR3 DNA: TGTGCCAGCAGTTCCTCAGGGGGCTCCGGGGAGCTGTTTTTT; CDR3 protein: CASSSSGGSGELFF
V gene: TRBV6-1; J gene: TRBJ1-4; clone size: .; D gene: .; CDR3 DNA: TGTGCCAGCAAAATCACAGGGAACCACCCTTCTAATGAAAAACTGTTTTTT; CDR3 protein: CASKITGNHPSNEKLFF
V gene: TRBV25-1; J gene: TRBJ2-1; clone size: .; D gene: .; CDR3 DNA: TGTGCCAGCAGTGATGGACGGCCGCCGGGGAACAATGAGCAGTTCTTC; CDR3 protein: CASSDGRPPGNNEQFF
V gene: TRBV28; J gene: TRBJ2-1; clone size: few; D gene: TRBD2; CDR3 DNA: TGTGCCAGCAGACCAACCGCGGGGGTTATGTACAATGAGCAGTTCTTC; CDR3 protein: CASRPTAGVMYNEQFF
V gene: TRBV29-1; J gene: TRBJ2-3; clone size: few; D gene: .; CDR3 DNA: TGCAGCGTTGACGTCCCTCGAACCCTAGCAGATACGCAGTATTTT; CDR3 protein: CSVDVPRTLADTQYF
V gene: TRBV6-1; J gene: TRBJ2-7; clone size: .; D gene: TRBD2; CDR3 DNA: TGTGCCAGCAGTAAAACTGGGGCTAGCGGGACCTACGAGCAGTACTTC; CDR3 protein: CASSKTGASGTYEQYF
V gene: TRBV29-1; J gene: TRBJ2-5; clone size: .; D gene: .; CDR3 DNA: TGCAGCGTATGGGGCCAAGAGACCCAGTACTTC; CDR3 protein: CSVWGQETQYF
V gene: TRBV30; J gene: TRBJ2-7; clone size: .; D gene: .; CDR3 DNA: TGTGCCTGGAGCTACACCGGGGTAGTGGAGCAGTACTTC; CDR3 protein: CAWSYTGVVEQYF
V gene: TRBV11-2; J gene: TRBJ2-1; clone size: .; D gene: .; CDR3 DNA: TGTGCCAGCAGCCGTTCCGGGCTGGGCTCCTACAATGAGCAGTTCTTC; CDR3 protein: CASSRSGLGSYNEQFF
V gene: TRBV7-2; J gene: TRBJ1-4; clone size: .; D gene: .; CDR3 DNA: TGTGCCAGCAGCTTAGGCTTAGTCGTTAAGGGGTCTAATGAAAAACTGTTTTTT; CDR3 protein: CASSLGLVVKGSNEKLFF
V gene: TRBV7-9; J gene: TRBJ2-7; clone size: once; D gene: .; CDR3 DNA: TGTGCCAGCAGCCAAATCCAGGGGCCGAGCTCCTACGAGCAGTACTTC; CDR3 protein: CASSQIQGPSSYEQYF
V gene: TRBV7-2; J gene: TRBJ1-3; clone size: .; D gene: TRBD1; CDR3 DNA: TGTGCCAGCAGCCCCTGGGACAGCAACTCTGGAAACACCATATATTTT; CDR3 protein: CASSPWDSNSGNTIYF
V gene: TRBV29-1; J gene: TRBJ2-5; clone size: few; D gene: .; CDR3 DNA: TGCAGCGCTGGGGCAGTACAAGAGACCCAGTACTTC; CDR3 protein: CSAGAVQETQYF
V gene: TRBV29-1; J gene: TRBJ2-1; clone size: few; D gene: TRBD1; CDR3 DNA: TGCAGCGTTACCTCCGGGACAGAGGACAATGAGCAGTTCTTC; CDR3 protein: CSVTSGTEDNEQFF
V gene: TRBV29-1; J gene: TRBJ2-1; clone size: .; D gene: TRBD2; CDR3 DNA: TGCAGCGTTGGTCGGACTAGCGGGAGAGGCGATGAGCAGTTCTTC; CDR3 protein: CSVGRTSGRGDEQFF
V gene: TRBV15; J gene: TRBJ2-5; clone size: .; D gene: .; CDR3 DNA: TGTGCCACCAGCAGAGAGGCAGGGGGGCGGGAGACCCAGTACTTC; CDR3 protein: CATSREAGGRETQYF
V gene: TRBV28; J gene: TRBJ2-7; clone size: .; D gene: .; CDR3 DNA: TGTGCCAGCGGGAACGTTCGGGGGGCTGCCTACGAGCAGTACTTC; CDR3 protein: CASGNVRGAAYEQYF
V gene: TRBV29-1; J gene: TRBJ2-1; clone size: few; D gene: .; CDR3 DNA: TGCAGCGTTGGAGGGGGGAGCTCCTACAATGAGCAGTTCTTC; CDR3 protein: CSVGGGSSYNEQFF
V gene: TRBV12-3/TRBV12-4; J gene: TRBJ1-2; clone size: many; D gene: .; CDR3 DNA: TGTGCCAGCAGTCTAACAGGGTTCTATGGCTACACCTTC; CDR3 protein: CASSLTGFYGYTF
V gene: TRBV18; J gene: TRBJ2-7; clone size: .; D gene: TRBD2; CDR3 DNA: TGTGCCAGCTCCCAAGGGGAGGGGTTAGCCTACGAGCAGTACTTC; CDR3 protein: CASSQGEGLAYEQYF
V gene: TRBV9; J gene: TRBJ2-1; clone size: .; D gene: TRBD2; CDR3 DNA: TGTGCCAGCAGCGTAGGGGCCGGGACTAGCGGGAGTTATGAGCAGTTCTTC; CDR3 protein: CASSVGAGTSGSYEQFF
V gene: TRBV6-1; J gene: TRBJ1-1; clone size: .; D gene: TRBD1; CDR3 DNA: TGTGCCAGCAGTCTGGACAGGGCCCTCCGTAGCACTGAAGCTTTCTTT; CDR3 protein: CASSLDRALRSTEAFF
V gene: TRBV7-2; J gene: TRBJ2-1; clone size: .; D gene: TRBD2; CDR3 DNA: TGTGCCAGCAGCGCAGGAGCGGGGGGAAGCTCCTACAATGAGCAGTTCTTC; CDR3 protein: CASSAGAGGSSYNEQFF
V gene: TRBV28; J gene: TRBJ2-5; clone size: few; D gene: .; CDR3 DNA: TGTGCCAGCAGCCGTTGGTGGGGGACTGAAGAGACCCAGTACTTC; CDR3 protein: CASSRWWGTEETQYF
V gene: TRBV4-1; J gene: TRBJ1-1; clone size: .; D gene: .; CDR3 DNA: TGCGCCAGCAGCAGGGAGAGGACTGAAGCTTTCTTT; CDR3 protein: CASSRERTEAFF
V gene: TRBV7-2; J gene: TRBJ2-7; clone size: .; D gene: .; CDR3 DNA: TGTGCCAGCAGCCTCGAGGGTATGGACTACGAGCAGTACTTC; CDR3 protein: CASSLEGMDYEQYF
V gene: TRBV12-3/TRBV12-4; J gene: TRBJ2-5; clone size: few; D gene: .; CDR3 DNA: TGTGCCAGCAGTCACCCCAGGGAGACCCAGTACTTC; CDR3 protein: CASSHPRETQYF
V gene: TRBV7-3; J gene: TRBJ1-1; clone size: once; D gene: TRBD1; CDR3 DNA: TGTGCCAGCAGCTTTAGCGGAACAGGGGTCGCTTTCTTT; CDR3 protein: CASSFSGTGVAFF
V gene: TRBV7-2; J gene: TRBJ2-6; clone size: few; D gene: .; CDR3 DNA: TGTGCCAGCAGCTTAGCGGTGACTCCTGGGGCCAACGTCCTGACTTTC; CDR3 protein: CASSLAVTPGANVLTF
V gene: TRBV5-1; J gene: TRBJ2-5; clone size: .; D gene: TRBD2; CDR3 DNA: TGCGCCAGCAGCTCCTGGACTAGCGGGGCTCAAGAGACCCAGTACTTC; CDR3 protein: CASSSWTSGAQETQYF
V gene: TRBV7-2; J gene: TRBJ2-5; clone size: .; D gene: .; CDR3 DNA: TGTGCCAGCAGCCAAACTAGTTGGACCAAAGAGACCCAGTACTTC; CDR3 protein: CASSQTSWTKETQYF
V gene: TRBV7-2; J gene: TRBJ2-5; clone size: .; D gene: .; CDR3 DNA: TGTGCCAGCAGCCAGGGGACGACCTCGGGAGAGACCCAGTACTTC; CDR3 protein: CASSQGTTSGETQYF
V gene: TRBV18; J gene: TRBJ2-3; clone size: .; D gene: .; CDR3 DNA: TGTGCCACTACGAAAGGCGGGGACCCAGATACGCAGTATTTT; CDR3 protein: CATTKGGDPDTQYF
V gene: TRBV6-2/TRBV6-3; J gene: TRBJ2-7; clone size: few; D gene: .; CDR3 DNA: TGTGCCAGCAGTTACTCGACGTGGCCTCGATACGAGCAGTACTTC; CDR3 protein: CASSYSTWPRYEQYF
V gene: TRBV6-2/TRBV6-3; J gene: TRBJ2-5; clone size: .; D gene: .; CDR3 DNA: TGTGCCAGCAGCAGAGATGGGACCCAGTACTTC; CDR3 protein: CASSRDGTQYF
V gene: TRBV5-6; J gene: TRBJ2-4; clone size: few; D gene: .; CDR3 DNA: TGTGCCAGCAGCTTGGGCGCTCTAGCCAAAAACATTCAGTACTTC; CDR3 protein: CASSLGALAKNIQYF
V gene: TRBV20-1; J gene: TRBJ2-2; clone size: few; D gene: .; CDR3 DNA: TGCAGTGCTAGTGCCCGAAACACCGGGGAGCTGTTTTTT; CDR3 protein: CSASARNTGELFF
V gene: TRBV7-3; J gene: TRBJ2-2; clone size: .; D gene: .; CDR3 DNA: TGTGCCAGCAGCTTAAAGGCAGCTTCTGGGGAGCTGTTTTTT; CDR3 protein: CASSLKAASGELFF
V gene: TRBV20-1; J gene: TRBJ1-2; clone size: .; D gene: .; CDR3 DNA: TGCAGTGCTAGAGGTTATAACCCAGACAGGCGCTATGGCTACACCTTC; CDR3 protein: CSARGYNPDRRYGYTF
V gene: TRBV28; J gene: TRBJ1-5; clone size: few; D gene: .; CDR3 DNA: TGTGCCAGCACCCCAGGAGGCAGTTTCAATCAGCCCCAGCATTTT; CDR3 protein: CASTPGGSFNQPQHF
V gene: TRBV5-1; J gene: TRBJ2-3; clone size: .; D gene: .; CDR3 DNA: TGCGCCAGCAGCTTGCGGGCTATATTAGGTTGGTTT; CDR3 protein: CASSLRAILGWF
V gene: TRBV12-3/TRBV12-4; J gene: TRBJ2-7; clone size: .; D gene: TRBD1; CDR3 DNA: TGTGCCAGCAGTTTAGCGCTGGTCAATTGGGGACAGGACAACGAGCAGTACTTC; CDR3 protein: CASSLALVNWGQDNEQYF